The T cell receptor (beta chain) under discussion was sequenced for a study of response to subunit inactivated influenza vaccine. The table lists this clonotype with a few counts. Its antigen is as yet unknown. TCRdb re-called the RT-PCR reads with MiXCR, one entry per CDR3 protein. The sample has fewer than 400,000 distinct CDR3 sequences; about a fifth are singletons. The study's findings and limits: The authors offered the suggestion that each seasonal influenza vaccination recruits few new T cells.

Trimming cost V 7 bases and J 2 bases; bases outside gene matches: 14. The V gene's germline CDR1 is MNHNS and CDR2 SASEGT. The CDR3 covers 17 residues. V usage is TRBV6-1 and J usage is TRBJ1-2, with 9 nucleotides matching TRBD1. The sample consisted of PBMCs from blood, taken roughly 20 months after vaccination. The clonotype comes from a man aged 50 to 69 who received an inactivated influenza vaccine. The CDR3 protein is CASTLTTGQGGNYGYTF. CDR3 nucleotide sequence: TGTGCCAGCACCCTAACCACGGGACAGGGTGGAAACTATGGCTACACCTTC.